This T cell receptor beta chain was sequenced for a study of technical replicates of blood from several donors. This clone has a single count. Profiled with immunoSEQ multiplex PCR; TCRdb holds only in-frame clones, not every one. The table shows around 58,000 clones, with 85% to 90% occurring only once. The sequenced sample was PBMCs. The source is a human donor in good health. Some clones in this sample may be carry-over from other donors' samples.

CDR3: CASIKTGAGETQYF. CDR3 coding DNA: TGTGCCAGCATTAAGACAGGGGCAGGGGAGACCCAGTACTTC. V is TRBV27 and J is TRBJ2-5; 8 bases map to TRBD1. Germline V CDR1 and CDR2: MNHEY, SMNVEV (reference sequence). V lost 7 bases and J lost 5; bases outside the gene matches: 9. This CDR3 contains 14 residues.